Shown below are 32 T cell receptor beta chains from a single sample sequenced in a study of T cells in Graves' hyperthyroidism and ophthalmopathy. Using RNA transcripts as the source, TCR beta CDR3 regions were amplified. A set of HTBI primers served as the primers for a first-round RT-PCR of the TCR CDR3. MiXCR, run by TCRdb on the multiplex PCR reads, gives a single entry per CDR3 protein. The data hold about 300,000 distinct CDR3 sequences, with roughly 18% observed a single time. The material sequenced was blood. Receptor source: a man aged 45-60 years with Graves' ophthalmopathy.

With regard to this clonotype: A much larger clone sits a single nucleotide away, making a read error possible. The chain couples TRBV4-1 to TRBJ2-7; possibly TRBD1 for D (6 bases). The V end lost 3 bases, the J end lost 1 base, and 7 bases lay between the germline ends. CDR1 is MGHRA and CDR2 is YSYEKL in the germline V gene. CDR3 length equals 13 residues. CDR3 in amino acids: CASSHDRSYEQYF. CDR3 sequence (DNA): TGCGCCAGCAGCCACGACAGGTCCTACGAGCAGTACTTC.

A few counts support this clonotype. V usage is TRBV14 and J usage is TRBJ2-7, with D perhaps matching TRBD1 (5 bases). Germline-derived CDR1 and CDR2 are SGHDN and FVKESK. There are 16 residues in the CDR3. V was clipped by 4 bases and J by 1 base, with 17 bases between them. The CDR3 spells CASSPRTFSRSYEQYF. CDR3 bases: TGTGCCAGCAGCCCCCGGACATTTTCCCGTTCCTACGAGCAGTACTTC.

The chain combines TRBV5-6 with TRBJ2-5; possibly TRBD1 for D (6 bases). CDR1 SGHDT and CDR2 YYEEEE come from the germline V gene. This CDR3 contains 17 residues. Trimming stripped 0 bases from V and 7 bases from J, with 22 bases between. CDR3 region: CASSLDRVGILRGTQYF. CDR3 nucleotide sequence: TGTGCCAGCAGCTTGGACAGGGTTGGAATCCTGAGGGGGACCCAGTACTTC.

This clonotype was seen more than once but under ten times. J is TRBJ2-2 and V is TRBV6-6, with TRBD2 as a possible D gene (5 bases). Trimming cost V 2 bases and J 7 bases, with 8 bases left between them. From germline, CDR1 is MNHNY and CDR2 SVGAGI (reference sequence). The CDR3 is made up of 13 amino acids. The DNA of the CDR3 is TGTGCCAGCAGTTACGAGGGAGACGGGGAGCTGTTTTTT. Translation: CASSYEGDGELFF.

This clonotype was picked up many times. The V call is TRBV11-3, the J call TRBJ2-1; 10 bases line up with TRBD2. The germline V gene encodes CDR1 SGHNT and CDR2 YENEEA. Trimming took 5 bases from V and 6 from J; bases not matched to a gene: 7. This CDR3 has 15 residues. The chain's CDR3 is CASSIGLAASNEQFF. The CDR3 DNA follows: TGTGCCAGCAGCATAGGACTAGCGGCCTCCAATGAGCAGTTCTTC.

This clonotype was seen more than once but under ten times. The rearrangement uses TRBV5-4 and TRBJ2-5, with 7 bases aligning to TRBD2. CDR3 length: 15 residues. V lost 4 bases, J lost 1 base, and 7 bases stayed unmatched. Per the germline V gene, CDR1 is SGHNT and CDR2 is YYREEE (reference sequence). The CDR3 here is CASSHGGLSQETQYF. CDR3 coding DNA: TGTGCCAGCAGCCACGGGGGACTATCCCAAGAGACCCAGTACTTC.

A few counts support this clonotype. The chain has TRBV29-1 and TRBJ2-5; D unresolved. CDR3 length: 13 amino acids. Per germline, CDR1 SQVTM and CDR2 ANQGSEA. Between the trimmed V and J ends, which lost 8 bases and 2 bases, there was a span of 15 bases. The CDR3 sequence is CSSRIHGQETQYF. CDR3 DNA: TGCAGCTCCCGAATCCACGGGCAAGAGACCCAGTACTTC.

This clonotype was picked up many times. The chain recombines TRBV30 with TRBJ2-1; D not resolved. CDR1 and CDR2 (germline): GTSNPN, SVGIG (reference sequence). This CDR3 spans 13 amino acids. The CDR3 DNA reads as TGTGCTTTTGGTCGAACCTCCTACAATGAGCAGTTCTTC. It yields the protein CAFGRTSYNEQFF. Drawing the rest from reference TRBV30 and TRBJ2-1, the complete variable domain is SQTIHQWPATLVQPVGSPLSLECTVEGTSNPNLYWYRQAAGRGLQLLFYSVGIGQISSEVPQNLSASRPQDRQFILSSKKLLLSDSGFYLCAFGRTSYNEQFFGPGTRLTVL.

This clonotype came up many times. CDR3 protein: CSATNKAGYYEQYF. The CDR3, as DNA: TGCAGTGCTACGAACAAGGCGGGGTACTACGAGCAGTACTTC. J is TRBJ2-7 and V is TRBV20-1; D is perhaps TRBD2 (6 bases). This CDR3 spans 14 amino acids. V lost 4 bases to trimming and J lost 3 bases, with 16 bases between them. Germline values: CDR1 DFQATT, CDR2 SNEGSKA (reference sequence).

V gene TRBV5-4 combines with J gene TRBJ1-1; D possibly corresponds to TRBD1 (6 bases). The CDR3 extends over 14 amino acids. CDR1 and CDR2 (germline): SGHNT, YYREEE (reference sequence). V lost 0 bases to trimming and J lost 4 bases, with 10 bases between them. The CDR3 nucleotides are TGTGCCAGCAGCTTGGAGGGGGAACTCACTGAAGCTTTCTTT. Translated, it gives CASSLEGELTEAFF.

V gene TRBV6-5 combines with J gene TRBJ2-7, with D maybe TRBD2 (5 bases). The CDR3 consists of 15 residues. V lost 0 bases to trimming and J lost 2 bases, with 11 bases between them. Germline assignment: CDR1 MNHEY and CDR2 SVGAGI. CDR3 nucleotides: TGTGCCAGCAGTTACTCAGCCAGCGGAGCCTACGAGCAGTACTTC. This codes for CASSYSASGAYEQYF.

The V and J genes are TRBV9 and TRBJ2-7, with TRBD2 matching 8 bases. The J segment lost 6 bases and the V segment lost 0 bases, leaving 8 bases of the junction unmatched. Looked up from germline, CDR1 is SGDLS and CDR2 is YYNGEE. This CDR3 has 15 amino acids. The CDR3 reads CASSVGSGGAGEQYF. CDR3 sequence (DNA): TGTGCCAGCAGCGTAGGCAGCGGGGGCGCGGGCGAGCAGTACTTC.

This clonotype was observed at least ten times. The V call is TRBV7-2, the J call TRBJ2-7; tentative D call: TRBD2 (5 bases). The CDR3 runs to 14 residues. CDR1 and CDR2 (germline): SGHTA, FQGNSA. Trimming took 2 bases from V and 7 from J, leaving 15 bases between them. CDR3 bases: TGTGCCAGCAGCTTAAGCTCCTCCACGGGAGAGCAGTACTTC. It translates to CASSLSSSTGEQYF.

This clonotype has at least ten counts. The chain joins TRBV28 to TRBJ2-7; TRBD2 matches 8 bases. Germline V gene sequence: CDR1 MDHEN, CDR2 SYDVKM. Unmatched junction bases numbered 8, after V lost 5 bases and J lost 2 bases. The CDR3 runs to 15 residues. The CDR3 is CASSPHSGTTYEQYF. The CDR3 DNA is TGTGCCAGCAGTCCCCATAGCGGGACCACCTACGAGCAGTACTTC.

This clonotype was found a few times. The chain employs TRBV20-1 and TRBJ2-2; 8 bases line up with TRBD2. Germline V gene lookup returns CDR1 DFQATT and CDR2 SNEGSKA (reference sequence). After removal of 0 bases from V and 1 base from J, the junction contained 1 base not matched to a gene. CDR3 length: 15 amino acids. CDR3 loop: CSARETSGNTGELFF. The CDR3 DNA sequence: TGCAGTGCTAGAGAAACTAGCGGGAACACCGGGGAGCTGTTTTTT.

The V and J genes are TRBV6-1 and TRBJ1-1; no definite D call. The CDR3 runs 14 residues. Germline loops: CDR1 MNHNS, CDR2 SASEGT. Trimming took off 2 bases at V and 2 bases at J, with 9 bases between the two ends. The CDR3 nucleotides are TGTGCCAGCAGTGAAAGGAGGGAAAACACTGAAGCTTTCTTT. Residues: CASSERRENTEAFF.

The chain carries TRBV27 and TRBJ1-2; TRBD1 matches at 8 bases. Germline V lookup: CDR1 MNHEY, CDR2 SMNVEV (reference sequence). Trimming took 5 bases from V and 0 from J; bases not matched to a gene: 5. CDR3 length: 15 residues. The CDR3 nucleotides are TGTGCCAGCAGTCGACAGGGGCAAGCTAACTATGGCTACACCTTC. This translates into CASSRQGQANYGYTF.

This chain joins TRBV27 and TRBJ2-7, with TRBD1 matching 10 bases. The ends lost 2 bases at V and 10 bases at J; junction bases unmatched: 5. Germline values: CDR1 MNHEY, CDR2 SMNVEV (reference sequence). This CDR3 is built from 13 residues. The chain's CDR3 is CASSLLDRGRQYF. Here the CDR3 DNA reads TGTGCCAGCAGTTTACTCGACAGGGGGCGACAGTACTTC.

The sample holds many counts of this clonotype. The rearrangement joins TRBV30 to TRBJ2-1; a weak D match, TRBD1 (5 bases). The V gene lost 2 bases and the J gene lost 3 bases, with 11 bases spanning the gap. Germline CDR1 GTSNPN, CDR2 SVGIG (reference sequence). The CDR3 consists of 14 residues. CDR3 in amino acids: CAWSQGIGYNEQFF. The CDR3, as DNA: TGTGCCTGGAGTCAGGGCATCGGCTACAATGAGCAGTTCTTC.

The chain has TRBV5-1 and TRBJ2-7, with 9 bases lining up with TRBD2. CDR1 is SGHRS and CDR2 is YFSETQ in the germline V gene. V shed 2 bases and J 7 bases; nucleotides not matched to a gene: 10. This CDR3 comprises 15 residues. The CDR3 sequence is CASSFGTSWGGEQYF. The CDR3 coding sequence is TGCGCCAGCAGCTTCGGGACTAGCTGGGGTGGTGAGCAGTACTTC.

The V call is TRBV6-2 or TRBV6-3, the J call TRBJ1-2; the D is unclear. The V and J ends lost 5 bases and 5 bases respectively, with 9 bases between them. This CDR3 spans 12 amino acids. Germline-derived CDR1 and CDR2 are MNHEY and SVGEGT. CDR3: CASSVGSYGYTF. As DNA, the CDR3 is TGTGCCAGCAGTGTCGGGTCGTATGGCTACACCTTC.

V usage is TRBV20-1 and J usage is TRBJ2-7, with 9 positions matching TRBD2. The CDR3 contains 14 residues. The V and J ends lost 3 bases and 5 bases, in that order; junction bases with no gene match: 8. CDR1 and CDR2 (germline): DFQATT, SNEGSKA (reference sequence). CDR3: CSASRREGLHEQYF. For the CDR3, the DNA is TGCAGTGCTAGCCGGCGGGAGGGCCTTCACGAGCAGTACTTC.

The chain has TRBV2 and TRBJ1-1; D is unclear. This CDR3 has 16 residues. V shed 7 bases and J shed 0 bases, with 18 bases lying between them. Germline V gene lookup returns CDR1 SNHLY and CDR2 FYNNEI. In DNA form, the CDR3 reads TGTGCCAGCACCCGAACCCCTCAGTCGATGAACACTGAAGCTTTCTTT. Its protein is CASTRTPQSMNTEAFF.

The chain employs TRBV24-1 and TRBJ2-3; D gene uncertain. V was clipped by 3 bases and J by 0 bases, with 9 bases between them. The V gene's germline CDR1 is KGHDR and CDR2 SFDVKD. CDR3 length: 15 amino acids. The CDR3 region has the DNA TGTGCCACCAGTGATCCCGGTGGGAGCACAGATACGCAGTATTTT. Residues: CATSDPGGSTDTQYF.

The V gene is TRBV30, the J gene TRBJ2-7; D not certain. V was pared by 2 bases and J by 1 base, with 9 bases between. CDR3 length equals 13 residues. CDR1 and CDR2 (germline): GTSNPN, SVGIG (reference sequence). The CDR3, as DNA: TGTGCCTGGAGTCGAGGACGTTCCTACGAGCAGTACTTC. It encodes CAWSRGRSYEQYF.

A remark on this clonotype: The junction does not match germline at one end; this may be a read error. The V call is TRBV5-4, the J call TRBJ1-2, with 9 bases that match TRBD1. CDR3 length: 15 amino acids. Looked up from germline, CDR1 is SGHNT and CDR2 is YYREEE (reference sequence). The CDR3: CASSIPGQGGHGHTF. CDR3 in DNA: TGTGCCAGCAGCATACCGGGACAGGGCGGACATGGCCACACCTTC.

This chain connects TRBV6-1 to TRBJ2-5; D might be TRBD2 (6 bases). This CDR3 comprises 13 residues. V gave up 10 bases and J gave up 2 bases, with 14 bases separating them. CDR1 MNHNS and CDR2 SASEGT come from the germline V gene. CDR3 region: CATYLAGQETQYF. In DNA, the CDR3 is TGTGCCACCTACCTGGCGGGGCAAGAGACCCAGTACTTC.

This clonotype was seen only a few times. V and J are TRBV18 and TRBJ2-7; 12 bases fit TRBD2. The CDR3 loop spans 15 amino acids. Germline CDR1 reads KGHSH; CDR2 reads LQKENI. Germline trimming cut 3 bases from V and 5 bases from J; bases unmatched to any gene: 5. The CDR3 coding sequence is TGTGCCAGCTCACCCAGACTAGCGGGAGAGGACGAGCAGTACTTC. The encoded protein is CASSPRLAGEDEQYF.

Comment on this clonotype: At one of its ends the junction is not consistent with the germline gene, which may arise from a read error. The chain recombines TRBV12-3 or TRBV12-4 with TRBJ2-7; TRBD1 or TRBD2 may be the D gene (7 bases each). The CDR3 sequence is 12 residues long. CDR3 bases: TGTGCCAGCAGACCCCCAGGGGGGGAGCGGTACTTC. Translation: CASRPPGGERYF.

This clonotype was found a few times. V is TRBV18 and J is TRBJ2-3; TRBD2 matches 8 bases. The CDR3 spans 16 residues. Losses at the gene ends were 2 bases for V and 1 base for J; bases not matched to a gene: 5. Per the germline V gene, CDR1 is KGHSH and CDR2 is LQKENI. The CDR3 protein is CASSPYSGIGTDTQYF. The CDR3, as DNA: TGTGCCAGCTCACCATATAGCGGGATTGGCACAGATACGCAGTATTTT.

The chain couples TRBV27 to TRBJ1-5; D gene unclear. Germline V gene sequence: CDR1 MNHEY, CDR2 SMNVEV (reference sequence). The V end was cut by 1 base, the J end by 7 bases, with 14 bases between. The CDR3 consists of 15 residues. CDR3 sequence: CASSLFGGSAQPQHF. The CDR3 nucleotides are TGTGCCAGCAGTTTATTTGGAGGAAGTGCGCAGCCCCAGCATTTT.

This clonotype was found a few times. This chain uses TRBV9 with TRBJ2-3; D may be TRBD1 (6 bases). Germline V CDR1 and CDR2: SGDLS, YYNGEE. The CDR3 has 14 amino acids. Deletions cut 5 bases from V and 1 base from J, with 11 bases between. The CDR3 DNA sequence: TGTGCCAGCAGTGGGGGCAAGGGCACAGATACGCAGTATTTT. Translating gives CASSGGKGTDTQYF.